The table lists the clone carrying this TCR beta chain with a few counts. The antigen remains undetermined. These data originate in a study of long-term antiretroviral therapy in people with HIV. In the study overall: The earliest samples came from an era when ART typically awaited falling CD4 counts.

Runs used v3.0 of the immunoSEQ assay and were done at survey level. Using immunoSEQ multiplex PCR, the repertoire was profiled, and TCRdb retains in-frame clones only, with some absent. Counted here are some 33,000 clones, 82% occurring once; the ten biggest clones make up about 6%. V shed 1 base, J shed 4 bases, and the junction held 8 bases outside the gene matches. The CDR3 spans 16 residues. Germline V gene data show CDR1 as SGHVS and CDR2 as FQNEAQ. Study-level results: Dating from about 2004 to 2017, the blood was possibly obtained under older ART regimens.

The sample in question was unsorted PBMCs, obtained 0.6 years after starting antiretroviral therapy. The V and J genes are TRBV7-8 and TRBJ2-7, with 9 bases lining up with TRBD2. The receptor comes from a young man with HIV. In DNA, the CDR3 is TGTGCCAGCAGCTTAGAGTCGGCGGGAGGGCCGTACGAGCAGTACTTC. It translates to CASSLESAGGPYEQYF.